The entry that follows covers one T cell receptor (beta chain) sequence. The sample comes from a study of beta chain features in type 1 diabetes. Per germline, CDR1 SGHDT and CDR2 YYEEEE. This CDR3 contains 16 residues. Trimming cost V 3 bases and J 4 bases; bases outside gene matches: 10. Isolated RNA was reverse transcribed in full, so expressed TCRB transcripts were sequenced. Generated by immunoSEQ multiplex PCR, the TCRdb table keeps only in-frame clones and is missing some. The sample includes 150,000 to 170,000 clones, over 7.5% of them seen just once. The chain links TRBV5-6 to TRBJ1-1, with 9 bases lining up with TRBD1. The receptor was isolated from a man aged 18-30 years in good health. The source material was central memory CD4+ T cells from blood. The CDR3 coding sequence is TGTGCCAGCAGCTGGGGGACAGGGTTGGCGGTCACTGAAGCTTTCTTT. This translates into CASSWGTGLAVTEAFF.